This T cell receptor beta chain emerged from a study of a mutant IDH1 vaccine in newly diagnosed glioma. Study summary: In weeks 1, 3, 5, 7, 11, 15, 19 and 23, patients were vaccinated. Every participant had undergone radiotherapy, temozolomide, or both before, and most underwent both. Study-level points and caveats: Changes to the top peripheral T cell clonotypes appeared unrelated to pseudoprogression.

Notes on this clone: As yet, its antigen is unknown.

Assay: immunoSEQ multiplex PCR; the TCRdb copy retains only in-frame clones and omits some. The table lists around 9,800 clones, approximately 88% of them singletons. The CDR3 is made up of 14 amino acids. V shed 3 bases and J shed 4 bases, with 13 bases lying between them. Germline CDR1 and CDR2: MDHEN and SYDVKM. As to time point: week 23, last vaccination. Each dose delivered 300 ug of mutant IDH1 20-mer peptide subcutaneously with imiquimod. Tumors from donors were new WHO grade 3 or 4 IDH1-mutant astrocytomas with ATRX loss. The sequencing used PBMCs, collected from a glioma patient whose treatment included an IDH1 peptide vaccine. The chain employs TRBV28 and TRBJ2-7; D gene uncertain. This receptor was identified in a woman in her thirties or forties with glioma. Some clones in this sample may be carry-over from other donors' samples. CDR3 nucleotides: TGTGCCAGCAGTTTGCCGGGCCCTCTTTACGAGCAGTACTTC. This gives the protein CASSLPGPLYEQYF.